Listed below are T cell receptor beta chains from one sample, sequenced in a study of radiotherapy plus CTLA-4 blockade in lung cancer. Libraries were prepared by immunoSEQ multiplex PCR; TCRdb keeps only in-frame clonotypes and omits some of them. The sample carries about 88,000 clones, 55% to 75% recorded once. The sequences come from peripheral blood, collected from a patient treated with radiotherapy plus ipilimumab. The receptors shown here come from a human donor with non-small cell lung cancer that progressed on radiotherapy plus ipilimumab. Both conserved end residues are part of each CDR3. The order of the fields is D gene, clone size, V gene, J gene, CDR3 DNA, CDR3 protein. The D gene is left open where the match is weak. Size is stated for part of the rows, as once, few or many counts, or as a class when the clone is expanded.

d_gene: TRBD2
abundance: few
v_gene: TRBV5-4
j_gene: TRBJ2-7
CDR3nt: TGTGCCAGCAGCTTGAGGGCTAGCGGGAGCGTTCAGTACTTC
CDR3aa: CASSLRASGSVQYF

d_gene: TRBD1
abundance: .
v_gene: TRBV5-4
j_gene: TRBJ1-1
CDR3nt: TGTGCCAGCAGCTTGAGGGGGCTTAACACTGAAGCTTTCTTT
CDR3aa: CASSLRGLNTEAFF

d_gene: .
abundance: .
v_gene: TRBV7-3
j_gene: TRBJ1-2
CDR3nt: TGTGCCAGCAGCGGCGGAGATAACTATGGCTACACCTTC
CDR3aa: CASSGGDNYGYTF

d_gene: .
abundance: few
v_gene: TRBV19
j_gene: TRBJ2-3
CDR3nt: TGTGCCAGTAGTATAGATGGGTCAGATACGCAGTATTTT
CDR3aa: CASSIDGSDTQYF

d_gene: TRBD1
abundance: .
v_gene: TRBV5-1
j_gene: TRBJ2-1
CDR3nt: TGCGCCAGCAGCCCATTAGGGGGCGGTGAGCAGTTCTTC
CDR3aa: CASSPLGGGEQFF

d_gene: TRBD1
abundance: .
v_gene: TRBV5-1
j_gene: TRBJ2-1
CDR3nt: TGCGCCAGCAGCTTGGGACAGGGCGACAATGAGCAGTTCTTC
CDR3aa: CASSLGQGDNEQFF

d_gene: .
abundance: many
v_gene: TRBV10-3
j_gene: TRBJ2-3
CDR3nt: TGTGCCATCAGTGAACCCCGGGTCGACTCGCAGTATTTT
CDR3aa: CAISEPRVDSQYF

d_gene: .
abundance: .
v_gene: TRBV5-6
j_gene: TRBJ1-3
CDR3nt: TGTGCCAGCAGCGTCCGGGACCGCTACACTGGAAACACCATATATTTT
CDR3aa: CASSVRDRYTGNTIYF

d_gene: TRBD2
abundance: .
v_gene: TRBV5-4
j_gene: TRBJ2-3
CDR3nt: TGTGCCAGCAGCCTACGCGCGGGAGACACGCAGTATTTT
CDR3aa: CASSLRAGDTQYF

d_gene: .
abundance: .
v_gene: TRBV10-3
j_gene: TRBJ2-7
CDR3nt: TGTGCCATCAGTGAGACGGCGAGCTCCTACGAGCAGTACTTC
CDR3aa: CAISETASSYEQYF

d_gene: .
abundance: .
v_gene: TRBV11-2
j_gene: TRBJ1-4
CDR3nt: TGTGCCAGCAGGACAAGGGGTACTAATGAAAAACTGTTTTTT
CDR3aa: CASRTRGTNEKLFF

d_gene: .
abundance: .
v_gene: TRBV2
j_gene: TRBJ1-1
CDR3nt: TGTGCCAGCAGTGAAAGGGGCGCGGATGAAGCTTTCTTT
CDR3aa: CASSERGADEAFF

d_gene: .
abundance: .
v_gene: TRBV13
j_gene: TRBJ1-1
CDR3nt: TGTGCCAGCAGCTTAGGGGTGAACACTGAAGCTTTCTTT
CDR3aa: CASSLGVNTEAFF

d_gene: .
abundance: .
v_gene: TRBV28
j_gene: TRBJ2-1
CDR3nt: TGTGCAGTAGACACGGAGCCCGCAAATGAGCAGTTCTTC
CDR3aa: CAVDTEPANEQFF